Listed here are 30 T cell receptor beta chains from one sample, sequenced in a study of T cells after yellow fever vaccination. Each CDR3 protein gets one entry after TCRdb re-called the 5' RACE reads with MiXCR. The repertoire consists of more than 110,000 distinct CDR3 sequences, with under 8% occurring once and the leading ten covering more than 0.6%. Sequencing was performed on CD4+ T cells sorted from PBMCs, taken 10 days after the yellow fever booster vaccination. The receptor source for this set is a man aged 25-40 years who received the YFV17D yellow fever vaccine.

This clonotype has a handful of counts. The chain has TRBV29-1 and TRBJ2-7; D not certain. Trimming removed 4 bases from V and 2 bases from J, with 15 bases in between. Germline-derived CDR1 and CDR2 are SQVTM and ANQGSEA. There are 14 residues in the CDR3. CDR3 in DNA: TGCAGCGTTGCTGGCCGGTCAGGAACCTACGAGCAGTACTTC. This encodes CSVAGRSGTYEQYF.

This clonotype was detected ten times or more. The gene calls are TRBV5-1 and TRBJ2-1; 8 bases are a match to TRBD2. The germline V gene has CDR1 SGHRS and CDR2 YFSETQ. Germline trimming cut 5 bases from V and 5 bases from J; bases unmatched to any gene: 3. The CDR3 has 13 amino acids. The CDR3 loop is CASRGGRNNEQFF. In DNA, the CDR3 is TGCGCCAGCAGGGGCGGGAGGAACAATGAGCAGTTCTTC.

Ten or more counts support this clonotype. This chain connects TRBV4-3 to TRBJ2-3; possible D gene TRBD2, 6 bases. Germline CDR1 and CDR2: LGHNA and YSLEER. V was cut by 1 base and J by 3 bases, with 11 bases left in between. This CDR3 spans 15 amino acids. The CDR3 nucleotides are TGCGCCAGCAGCCAAGTCACGAGCGGGACAGATACGCAGTATTTT. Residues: CASSQVTSGTDTQYF.

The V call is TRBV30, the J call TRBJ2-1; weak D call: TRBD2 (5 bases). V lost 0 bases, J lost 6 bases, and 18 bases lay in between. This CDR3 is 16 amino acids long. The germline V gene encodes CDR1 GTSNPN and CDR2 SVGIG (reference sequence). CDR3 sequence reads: CAWSVPLAADLNEQFF. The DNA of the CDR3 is TGTGCCTGGAGTGTCCCCCTAGCCGCCGATCTCAATGAGCAGTTCTTC. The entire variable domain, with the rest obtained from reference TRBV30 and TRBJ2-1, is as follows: SQTIHQWPATLVQPVGSPLSLECTVEGTSNPNLYWYRQAAGRGLQLLFYSVGIGQISSEVPQNLSASRPQDRQFILSSKKLLLSDSGFYLCAWSVPLAADLNEQFFGPGTRLTVL.

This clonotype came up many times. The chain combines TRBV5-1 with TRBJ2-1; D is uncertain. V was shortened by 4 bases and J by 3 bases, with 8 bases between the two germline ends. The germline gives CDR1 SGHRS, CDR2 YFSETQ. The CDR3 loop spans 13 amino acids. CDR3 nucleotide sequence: TGCGCCAGCAGCCCGAACAACTACAATGAGCAGTTCTTC. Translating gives CASSPNNYNEQFF.

The CDR3 sequence is CASSLLPLRNTEAFF. The CDR3, as DNA: TGTGCCAGCAGTTTACTACCCCTCAGGAACACTGAAGCTTTCTTT. The chain couples TRBV28 to TRBJ1-1; D unresolved. The CDR3 has 15 amino acids. V gave up 2 bases and J gave up 1 base, with 11 bases separating them. From germline, CDR1 is MDHEN and CDR2 SYDVKM. Supplemented by reference TRBV28 and TRBJ1-1, the full variable domain reads DVKVTQSSRYLVKRTGEKVFLECVQDMDHENMFWYRQDPGLGLRLIYFSYDVKMKEKGDIPEGYSVSREKKERFSLILESASTNQTSMYLCASSLLPLRNTEAFFGQGTRLTVV.

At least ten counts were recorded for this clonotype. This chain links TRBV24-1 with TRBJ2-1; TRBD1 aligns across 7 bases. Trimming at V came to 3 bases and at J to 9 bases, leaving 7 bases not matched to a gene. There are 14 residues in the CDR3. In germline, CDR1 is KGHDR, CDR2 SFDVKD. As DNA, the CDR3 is TGTGCCACCAGTGATCGAACAGGGGTAAGTGAGCAGTTCTTC. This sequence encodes CATSDRTGVSEQFF.

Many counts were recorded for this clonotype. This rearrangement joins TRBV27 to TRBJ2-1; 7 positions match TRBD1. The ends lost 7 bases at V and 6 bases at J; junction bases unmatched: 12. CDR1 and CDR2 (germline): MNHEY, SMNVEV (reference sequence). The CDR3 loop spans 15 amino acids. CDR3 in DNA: TGTGCCAGCACCCCCTCGACAGGGTACCCCAATGAGCAGTTCTTC. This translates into CASTPSTGYPNEQFF.

The CDR3 DNA sequence: TGTGCCAGCAGCTACGAGAGCGGGGAGCTGTTTTTT. Translation: CASSYESGELFF. V and J are TRBV7-9 and TRBJ2-2, with D uncertain. The V end was cut by 4 bases, the J end by 7 bases, with 7 bases between. This CDR3 region has 12 residues. Germline V gives CDR1 SEHNR, CDR2 FQNEAQ (reference sequence).

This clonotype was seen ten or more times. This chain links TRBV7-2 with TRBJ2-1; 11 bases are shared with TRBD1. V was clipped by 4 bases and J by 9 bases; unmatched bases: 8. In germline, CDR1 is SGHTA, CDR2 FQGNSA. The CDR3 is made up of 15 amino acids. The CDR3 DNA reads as TGTGCCAGCAGCTCCCACGGGACAGGGGGTATTGAGCAGTTCTTC. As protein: CASSSHGTGGIEQFF.

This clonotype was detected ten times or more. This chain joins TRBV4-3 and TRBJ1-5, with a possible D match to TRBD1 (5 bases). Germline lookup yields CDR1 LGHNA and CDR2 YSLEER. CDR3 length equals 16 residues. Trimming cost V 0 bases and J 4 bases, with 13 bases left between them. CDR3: CASSQDFQGRNQPQHF. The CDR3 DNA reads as TGCGCCAGCAGCCAAGACTTCCAGGGACGAAATCAGCCCCAGCATTTT.

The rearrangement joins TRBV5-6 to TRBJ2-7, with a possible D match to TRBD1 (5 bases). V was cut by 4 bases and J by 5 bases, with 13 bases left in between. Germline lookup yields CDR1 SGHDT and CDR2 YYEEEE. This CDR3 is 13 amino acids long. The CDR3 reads CASSPAGYHEQYF. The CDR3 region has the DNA TGTGCCAGCAGCCCAGCAGGGTACCACGAGCAGTACTTC.

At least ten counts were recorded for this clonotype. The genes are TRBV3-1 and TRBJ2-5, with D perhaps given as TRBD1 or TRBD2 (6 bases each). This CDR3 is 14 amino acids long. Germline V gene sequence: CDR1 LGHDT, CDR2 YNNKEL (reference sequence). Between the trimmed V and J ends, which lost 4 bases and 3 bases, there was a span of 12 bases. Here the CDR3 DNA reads TGTGCCAGCAGCCCGACGGGGGCGAAAGAGACCCAGTACTTC. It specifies CASSPTGAKETQYF.

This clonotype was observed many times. CDR3 sequence: CASKFAGANVLTF. CDR3 sequence (DNA): TGTGCCAGTAAATTCGCTGGGGCCAACGTCCTGACTTTC. The V call is TRBV19, the J call TRBJ2-6; no reliable D call. This CDR3 comprises 13 residues. The V end lost 7 bases, the J end lost 2 bases, and 6 bases lay between the germline ends. Germline V gives CDR1 LNHDA, CDR2 SQIVND (reference sequence). Looking up the rest from reference TRBV19 and TRBJ2-6 gives the full variable domain: DGGITQSPKYLFRKEGQNVTLSCEQNLNHDAMYWYRQDPGQGLRLIYYSQIVNDFQKGDIAEGYSVSREKKESFPLTVTSAQKNPTAFYLCASKFAGANVLTFGAGSRLTVL.

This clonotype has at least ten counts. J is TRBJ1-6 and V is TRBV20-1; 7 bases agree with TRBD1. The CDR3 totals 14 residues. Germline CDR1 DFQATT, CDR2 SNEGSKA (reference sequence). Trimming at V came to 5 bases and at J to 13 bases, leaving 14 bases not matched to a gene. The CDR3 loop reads CSAYEPGQNHPLHF. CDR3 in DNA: TGCAGTGCTTACGAACCGGGACAGAACCATCCCCTCCACTTT.

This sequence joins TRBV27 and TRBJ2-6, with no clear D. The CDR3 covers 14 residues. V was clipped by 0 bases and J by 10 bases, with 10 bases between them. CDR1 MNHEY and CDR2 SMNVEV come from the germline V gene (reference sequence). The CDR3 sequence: CASSLSFEANVLTF. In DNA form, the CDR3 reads TGTGCCAGCAGTTTATCGTTTGAGGCTAACGTCCTGACTTTC.

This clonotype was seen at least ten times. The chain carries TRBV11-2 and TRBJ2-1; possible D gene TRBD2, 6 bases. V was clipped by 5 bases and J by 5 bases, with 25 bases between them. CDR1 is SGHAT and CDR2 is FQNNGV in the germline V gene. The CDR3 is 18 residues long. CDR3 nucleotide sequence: TGTGCCAGCAGCAAGTCCCCACCAGGGACTGCGGGGAACAATGAGCAGTTCTTC. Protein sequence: CASSKSPPGTAGNNEQFF.

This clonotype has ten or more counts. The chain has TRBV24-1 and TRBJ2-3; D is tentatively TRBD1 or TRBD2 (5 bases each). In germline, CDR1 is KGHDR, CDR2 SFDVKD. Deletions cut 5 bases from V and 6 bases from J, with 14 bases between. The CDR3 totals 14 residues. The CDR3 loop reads CATSGGPQYDTQYF. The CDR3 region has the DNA TGTGCCACCAGTGGGGGACCCCAATACGATACGCAGTATTTT.

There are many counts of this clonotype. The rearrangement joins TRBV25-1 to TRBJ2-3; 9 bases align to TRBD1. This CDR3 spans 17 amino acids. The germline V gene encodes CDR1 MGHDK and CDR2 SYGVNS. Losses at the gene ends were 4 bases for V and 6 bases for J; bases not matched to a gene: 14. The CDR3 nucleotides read TGTGCCAGCAGTGGAGTCCCAGGGACAGGGTTTTTGGATACGCAGTATTTT. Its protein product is CASSGVPGTGFLDTQYF.

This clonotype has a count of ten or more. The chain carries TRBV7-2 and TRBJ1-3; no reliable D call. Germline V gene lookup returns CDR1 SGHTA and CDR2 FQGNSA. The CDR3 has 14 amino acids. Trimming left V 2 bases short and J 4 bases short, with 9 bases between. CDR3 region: CASSLLGSGNTIYF. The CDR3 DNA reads TGTGCCAGCAGCTTACTAGGTTCAGGAAACACCATATATTTT.

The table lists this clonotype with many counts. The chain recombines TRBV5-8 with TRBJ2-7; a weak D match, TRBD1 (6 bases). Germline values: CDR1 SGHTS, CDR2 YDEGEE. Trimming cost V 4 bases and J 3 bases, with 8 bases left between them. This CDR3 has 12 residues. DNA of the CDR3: TGTGCCAGCAGCCGGACAGACTACGAGCAGTACTTC. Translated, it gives CASSRTDYEQYF.

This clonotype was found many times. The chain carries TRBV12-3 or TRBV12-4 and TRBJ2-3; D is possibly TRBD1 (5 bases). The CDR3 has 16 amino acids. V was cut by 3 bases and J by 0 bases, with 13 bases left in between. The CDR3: CASSLSRASSTDTQYF. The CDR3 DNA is TGTGCCAGCAGTTTGAGCAGGGCCTCTAGCACAGATACGCAGTATTTT.

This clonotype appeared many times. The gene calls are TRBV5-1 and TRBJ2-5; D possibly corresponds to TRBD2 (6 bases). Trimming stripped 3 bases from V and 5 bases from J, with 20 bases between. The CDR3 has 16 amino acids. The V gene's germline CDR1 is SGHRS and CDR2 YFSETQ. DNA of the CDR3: TGCGCCAGCAGCTCAAGGGACTCTCAAGGATGGGAGACCCAGTACTTC. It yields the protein CASSSRDSQGWETQYF.

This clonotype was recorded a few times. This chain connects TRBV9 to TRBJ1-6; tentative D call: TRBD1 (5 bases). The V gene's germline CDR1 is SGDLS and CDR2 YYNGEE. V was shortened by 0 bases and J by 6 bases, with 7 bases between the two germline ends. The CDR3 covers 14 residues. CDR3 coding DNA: TGTGCCAGCAGCGTAGAGGGGATTAATTCACCCCTCCACTTT. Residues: CASSVEGINSPLHF.

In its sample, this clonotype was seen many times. CDR3: CASRTFLPDSSYGYTF. CDR3 nucleotides: TGTGCCAGCAGAACGTTTCTCCCTGACAGTTCCTATGGCTACACCTTC. The chain has TRBV2 and TRBJ1-2, with D perhaps matching TRBD1 (5 bases). This CDR3 is built from 16 residues. Looked up from germline, CDR1 is SNHLY and CDR2 is FYNNEI. V was pared by 6 bases and J by 4 bases, with 21 bases between.

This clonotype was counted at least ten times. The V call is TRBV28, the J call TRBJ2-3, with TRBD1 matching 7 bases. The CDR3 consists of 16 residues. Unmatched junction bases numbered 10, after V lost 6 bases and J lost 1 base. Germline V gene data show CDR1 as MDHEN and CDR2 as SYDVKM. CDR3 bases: TGTGCCAGCAGCCCCCCCCCCGGGACAGGCACAGATACGCAGTATTTT. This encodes CASSPPPGTGTDTQYF.

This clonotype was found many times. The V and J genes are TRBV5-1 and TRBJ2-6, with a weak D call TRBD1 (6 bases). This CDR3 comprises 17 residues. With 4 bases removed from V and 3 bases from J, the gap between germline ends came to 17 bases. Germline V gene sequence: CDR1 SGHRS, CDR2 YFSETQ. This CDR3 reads CASSTTPNRVGANVLTF. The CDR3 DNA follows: TGCGCCAGCAGCACCACCCCCAACAGGGTTGGGGCCAACGTCCTGACTTTC.

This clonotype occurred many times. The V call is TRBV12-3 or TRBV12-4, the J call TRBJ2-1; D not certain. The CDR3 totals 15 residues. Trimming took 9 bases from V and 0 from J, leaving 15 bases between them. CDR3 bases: TGTGCCAGTTCTTTGATGGGTAGCTCCTACAATGAGCAGTTCTTC. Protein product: CASSLMGSSYNEQFF.

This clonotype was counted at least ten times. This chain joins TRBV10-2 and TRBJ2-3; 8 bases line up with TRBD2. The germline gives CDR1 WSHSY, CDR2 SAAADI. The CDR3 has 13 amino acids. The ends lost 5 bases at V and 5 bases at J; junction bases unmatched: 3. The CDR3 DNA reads TGCGCCAGCAGTCTTAGCGGGAAAGATACGCAGTATTTT. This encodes CASSLSGKDTQYF.

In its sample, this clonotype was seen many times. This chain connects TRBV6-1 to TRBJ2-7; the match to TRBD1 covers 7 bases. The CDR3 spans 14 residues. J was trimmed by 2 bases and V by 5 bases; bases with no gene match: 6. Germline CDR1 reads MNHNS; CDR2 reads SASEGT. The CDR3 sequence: CASSKGQKTYEQYF. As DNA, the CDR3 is TGTGCCAGCAGTAAGGGACAGAAGACCTACGAGCAGTACTTC.